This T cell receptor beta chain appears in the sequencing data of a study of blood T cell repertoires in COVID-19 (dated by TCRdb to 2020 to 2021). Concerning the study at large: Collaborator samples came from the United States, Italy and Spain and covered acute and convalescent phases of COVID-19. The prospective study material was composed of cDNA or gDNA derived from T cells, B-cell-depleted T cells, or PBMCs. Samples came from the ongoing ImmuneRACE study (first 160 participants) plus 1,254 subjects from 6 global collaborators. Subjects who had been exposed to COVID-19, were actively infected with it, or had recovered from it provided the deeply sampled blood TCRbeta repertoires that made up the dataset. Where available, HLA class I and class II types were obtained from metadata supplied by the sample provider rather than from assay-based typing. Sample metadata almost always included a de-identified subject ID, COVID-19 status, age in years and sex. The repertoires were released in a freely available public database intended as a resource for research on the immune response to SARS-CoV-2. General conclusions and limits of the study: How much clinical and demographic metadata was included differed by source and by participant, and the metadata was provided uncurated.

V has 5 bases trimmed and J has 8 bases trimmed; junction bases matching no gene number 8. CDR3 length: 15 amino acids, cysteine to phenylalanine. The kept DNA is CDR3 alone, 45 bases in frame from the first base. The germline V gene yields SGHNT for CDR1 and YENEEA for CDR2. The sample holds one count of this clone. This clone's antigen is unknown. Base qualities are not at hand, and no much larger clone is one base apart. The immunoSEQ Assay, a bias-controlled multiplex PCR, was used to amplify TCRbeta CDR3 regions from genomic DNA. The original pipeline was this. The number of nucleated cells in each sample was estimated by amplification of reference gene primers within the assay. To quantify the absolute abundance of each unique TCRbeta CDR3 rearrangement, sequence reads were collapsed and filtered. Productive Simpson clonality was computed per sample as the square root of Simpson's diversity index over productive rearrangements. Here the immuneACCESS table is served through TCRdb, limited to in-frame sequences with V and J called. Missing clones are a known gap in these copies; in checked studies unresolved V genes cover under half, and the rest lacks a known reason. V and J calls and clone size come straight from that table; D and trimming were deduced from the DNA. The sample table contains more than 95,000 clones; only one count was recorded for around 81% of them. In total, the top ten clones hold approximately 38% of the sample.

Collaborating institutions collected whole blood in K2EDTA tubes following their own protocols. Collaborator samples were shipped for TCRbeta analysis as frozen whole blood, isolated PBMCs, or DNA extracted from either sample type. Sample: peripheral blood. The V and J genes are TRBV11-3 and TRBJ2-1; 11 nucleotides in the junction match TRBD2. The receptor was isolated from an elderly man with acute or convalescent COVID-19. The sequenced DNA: TGTGCCAGCAGCCAGACTAGCGGGGTAAACCATGAGCAGTTCTTC. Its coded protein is CASSQTSGVNHEQFF. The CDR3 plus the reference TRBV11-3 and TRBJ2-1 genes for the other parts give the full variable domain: EAGVVQSPRYKIIEKKQPVAFWCNPISGHNTLYWYLQNLGQGPELLIRYENEEAVDDSQLPKDRFSAERLKGVDSTLKIQPAELGDSAVYLCASSQTSGVNHEQFFGPGTRLTVL.